The 24 T cell receptor beta chains listed next were all sequenced from one sample in a study of CD8 T cells in Susac syndrome. Reverse transcription used about 0.45 to 1 ug RNA and random hexamers. TCRdb called the immunoSEQ multiplex PCR reads again in MiXCR, with one record for every CDR3 protein. The sample shows 300,000 to 350,000 distinct CDR3 sequences, about 90% of them seen only once. Sequencing was carried out using CD4+ T cells from PBMCs. Receptors were obtained from a human donor with multiple sclerosis.

This rearrangement joins TRBV14 to TRBJ1-4, with D possibly TRBD1 on 5 matching bases. This CDR3 has 15 residues. The germline V gene encodes CDR1 SGHDN and CDR2 FVKESK. V was pared by 0 bases and J by 5 bases, with 10 bases between. The CDR3 region has the DNA TGTGCCAGCAGCCAAGATATGGGGCGGAATGAAAAACTGTTTTTT. Protein sequence: CASSQDMGRNEKLFF.

This chain links TRBV30 with TRBJ2-2; 10 bases agree with TRBD1. The CDR3 covers 16 residues. The germline V gene encodes CDR1 GTSNPN and CDR2 SVGIG (reference sequence). V was pared by 4 bases and J by 3 bases, with 8 bases of the junction left unmatched. The CDR3 loop is CAWIFFGTGDTGELFF. For the CDR3, the DNA is TGTGCCTGGATTTTTTTTGGGACAGGGGACACCGGGGAGCTGTTTTTT.

In this sample, this clonotype turned up a few times. V and J are TRBV5-1 and TRBJ2-2, with a possible D match to TRBD1 (6 bases). Germline lookup yields CDR1 SGHRS and CDR2 YFSETQ. The CDR3 consists of 15 residues. V was pared by 5 bases and J by 1 base, with 12 bases between. The CDR3 spells CASRRGTENTGELFF. DNA for the CDR3: TGCGCCAGCAGGAGGGGGACGGAGAACACCGGGGAGCTGTTTTTT.

The chain recombines TRBV3-1 with TRBJ1-1; D is ambiguous. Germline CDR1 is LGHDT and CDR2 is YNNKEL (reference sequence). V lost 7 bases to trimming and J lost 3 bases, with 9 bases between them. The CDR3 has 12 amino acids. The CDR3 coding sequence is TGTGCCAGCATGGGAAGGTACACTGAAGCTTTCTTT. Protein product: CASMGRYTEAFF.

V usage is TRBV5-1 and J usage is TRBJ2-7, with D tentatively TRBD2 (5 bases). V dropped 6 bases and J dropped 0 bases, with 16 bases sitting between them. The CDR3 runs 15 residues. Germline-derived CDR1 and CDR2 are SGHRS and YFSETQ. The CDR3: CASKAQTGSSYEQYF. In nucleotides, the CDR3 is TGCGCCAGCAAAGCCCAAACTGGGAGCTCCTACGAGCAGTACTTC.

The rearrangement joins TRBV6-1 to TRBJ2-7, with D maybe TRBD2 (5 bases). Trimming pared 6 bases from V and 2 bases from J, leaving 20 bases between. In germline, CDR1 is MNHNS, CDR2 SASEGT. The CDR3 is 16 amino acids. As DNA, the CDR3 is TGTGCCAGCAGACAGTCCGGAACGTCGACTACCTACGAGCAGTACTTC. Translated: CASRQSGTSTTYEQYF.

This chain joins TRBV10-1 and TRBJ2-1; 8 nucleotides align to TRBD1. CDR1 is WNHNN, CDR2 SYGVQD, per germline (reference sequence). After removal of 4 bases from V and 5 bases from J, the junction contained 10 bases not matched to a gene. The CDR3 is 16 amino acids. CDR3 DNA sequence: TGCGCCAGCAGTGGAGGCAGGGGGCATCGAGACAATGAGCAGTTCTTC. Translation gives CASSGGRGHRDNEQFF.

This clonotype appeared a single time. This chain uses TRBV5-1 with TRBJ2-3; D gene uncertain. Trimming cost V 4 bases and J 3 bases, with 6 bases left between them. CDR1 SGHRS and CDR2 YFSETQ come from the germline V gene. This CDR3 comprises 12 residues. CDR3 in DNA: TGCGCCAGCAGCAAAGTTACAGATACGCAGTATTTT. As protein: CASSKVTDTQYF.

The chain couples TRBV12-3 or TRBV12-4 to TRBJ2-2, with D perhaps matching TRBD1 (5 bases). There are 14 residues in the CDR3. Trimming shortened V by 3 bases and J by 4 bases, and 9 bases separated the two germline ends. The CDR3 sequence: CASSFRQLTGELFF. CDR3 bases: TGTGCCAGCAGTTTTCGACAGCTCACCGGGGAGCTGTTTTTT.

The J gene is TRBJ2-1, the V gene TRBV5-4, with D possibly TRBD2 on 6 matching bases. CDR1 and CDR2 from the germline V gene are SGHNT and YYREEE (reference sequence). The CDR3 spans 16 residues. The V and J ends lost 0 bases and 9 bases respectively, with 19 bases between them. The CDR3 nucleotides are TGTGCCAGCAGCTTGGAGATTGGGAGGATCCCTGGTGAGCAGTTCTTC. Protein product: CASSLEIGRIPGEQFF.

The chain recombines TRBV19 with TRBJ1-2; tentatively, D is TRBD1 (5 bases). This CDR3 has 13 residues. Trimming stripped 8 bases from V and 0 bases from J, with 10 bases between. CDR1 is LNHDA and CDR2 is SQIVND in the germline V gene (reference sequence). CDR3 amino acids: CASAGRTNYGYTF. The CDR3 bases are TGTGCCAGTGCAGGGAGAACTAACTATGGCTACACCTTC.

The chain recombines TRBV20-1 with TRBJ1-2; 7 bases match TRBD1. In germline, CDR1 is DFQATT, CDR2 SNEGSKA (reference sequence). The junction had 15 bases not matched to a gene; V was cut back by 0 bases and J by 2 bases. There are 18 residues in the CDR3. CDR3: CSARETHRRTGQNYGYTF. The CDR3 nucleotides read TGCAGTGCTAGAGAAACACATAGACGGACAGGACAAAACTATGGCTACACCTTC.

This clonotype appeared a few times. The chain combines TRBV27 with TRBJ2-3, with D unclear. CDR3 length: 14 amino acids. Germline CDR1 MNHEY, CDR2 SMNVEV (reference sequence). Trimming cost V 3 bases and J 4 bases, with 11 bases left between them. This CDR3 is CASSLALDADTQYF. The CDR3, as DNA: TGTGCCAGCAGTTTGGCCCTGGACGCAGATACGCAGTATTTT.

The chain combines TRBV7-9 with TRBJ2-7; unclear D gene. Germline V gene data show CDR1 as SEHNR and CDR2 as FQNEAQ (reference sequence). The CDR3 has 14 amino acids. V shed 5 bases and J shed 2 bases, with 13 bases lying between them. CDR3 protein: CASSLTSPPYEQYF. CDR3 bases: TGTGCCAGCAGCCTCACATCACCCCCCTACGAGCAGTACTTC.

The chain is built from TRBV6-6 and TRBJ1-1; D gene unclear. The V gene lost 6 bases and the J gene lost 1 base, with 12 bases spanning the gap. The CDR3 is 14 residues long. CDR1 MNHNY and CDR2 SVGAGI come from the germline V gene (reference sequence). CDR3 bases: TGTGCCAGCAGCTTCCTCCAGACGAACACTGAAGCTTTCTTT. Amino acid sequence: CASSFLQTNTEAFF.

The genes are TRBV29-1 and TRBJ2-2; D unresolved. Germline V lookup: CDR1 SQVTM, CDR2 ANQGSEA. The CDR3 has 12 residues. V was shortened by 3 bases and J by 2 bases, with 4 bases between the two germline ends. CDR3 bases: TGCAGCGTTGACAGCAACACCGGGGAGCTGTTTTTT. It is translated as CSVDSNTGELFF.

V is TRBV20-1 and J is TRBJ1-5, with 7 bases that match TRBD1. The V gene end was trimmed by 4 bases and the J gene end by 4 bases; junction bases not matched to a gene: 7. Germline-derived CDR1 and CDR2 are DFQATT and SNEGSKA (reference sequence). This CDR3 is built from 14 residues. This CDR3 reads CSAMGDSVNQPQHF. For the CDR3, the DNA is TGCAGTGCTATGGGGGACAGCGTAAATCAGCCCCAGCATTTT.

The CDR3 here is CAWSVGGGAVGQYF. The CDR3 nucleotides read TGTGCCTGGAGTGTAGGAGGGGGCGCGGTGGGGCAGTACTTC. This chain uses TRBV30 with TRBJ2-7; TRBD1 is a possible D gene (7 bases). Trimming removed 0 bases at V and 9 bases at J, with 18 bases between. The CDR3 consists of 14 residues. Germline V CDR1 and CDR2: GTSNPN, SVGIG (reference sequence). The whole variable domain, remainder taken from reference TRBV30 and TRBJ2-7, is SQTIHQWPATLVQPVGSPLSLECTVEGTSNPNLYWYRQAAGRGLQLLFYSVGIGQISSEVPQNLSASRPQDRQFILSSKKLLLSDSGFYLCAWSVGGGAVGQYFGPGTRLTVT.

The chain links TRBV7-2 to TRBJ2-5; D gene uncertain. The ends were cut back, 6 bases at V and 5 bases at J, with 16 bases in the middle. Germline CDR1 SGHTA, CDR2 FQGNSA. This CDR3 spans 14 amino acids. The CDR3 loop reads CASRLLTAVETQYF. The CDR3, as DNA: TGTGCCAGCAGACTCCTAACAGCTGTCGAGACCCAGTACTTC.

This chain uses TRBV20-1 with TRBJ2-7; 14 bases match TRBD2. The germline CDR1 and CDR2 sequences are DFQATT and SNEGSKA (reference sequence). The V segment lost 3 bases and the J segment 0 bases; nucleotides outside the gene matches: 16. This CDR3 is built from 20 residues. The CDR3 protein is CSASGQGLAGVGGSSYEQYF. The CDR3 DNA reads TGCAGTGCTAGTGGACAGGGACTAGCGGGAGTCGGGGGAAGCTCCTACGAGCAGTACTTC.

The V call is TRBV6-5, the J call TRBJ2-7; possibly TRBD1 or TRBD2 for D (5 bases each). Germline V lookup: CDR1 MNHEY, CDR2 SVGAGI. V gave up 8 bases and J gave up 3 bases, with 11 bases separating them. The CDR3 is 12 amino acids. In DNA form, the CDR3 reads TGTGCCAGCTCCTGGGACGGCTACGAGCAGTACTTC. It translates to CASSWDGYEQYF.

The chain links TRBV5-1 to TRBJ1-1; D unclear. Germline V gene data show CDR1 as SGHRS and CDR2 as YFSETQ. The CDR3 is 15 residues long. The V gene lost 3 bases and the J gene lost 3 bases, with 15 bases spanning the gap. The CDR3 sequence is CASSYGGDRDTEAFF. CDR3 nucleotides: TGCGCCAGCAGCTATGGCGGGGATAGGGACACTGAAGCTTTCTTT.

The chain links TRBV29-1 to TRBJ2-6, with D hard to call. Germline V CDR1 and CDR2: SQVTM, ANQGSEA. V was shortened by 2 bases and J by 1 base, with 0 bases between the two germline ends. This CDR3 is built from 12 residues. The CDR3 bases are TGCAGCGTTGAATCTGGGGCCAACGTCCTGACTTTC. It encodes CSVESGANVLTF.

This chain joins TRBV15 and TRBJ2-5; D might be TRBD2 (6 bases). V was trimmed by 1 base and J by 3 bases, leaving 12 bases between them. CDR3 length: 15 residues. The germline V gene encodes CDR1 LNHNV and CDR2 YYDKDF (reference sequence). The CDR3 loop reads CATSRGRGYEETQYF. The CDR3 nucleotides are TGTGCCACCAGCAGAGGGAGGGGCTACGAAGAGACCCAGTACTTC.